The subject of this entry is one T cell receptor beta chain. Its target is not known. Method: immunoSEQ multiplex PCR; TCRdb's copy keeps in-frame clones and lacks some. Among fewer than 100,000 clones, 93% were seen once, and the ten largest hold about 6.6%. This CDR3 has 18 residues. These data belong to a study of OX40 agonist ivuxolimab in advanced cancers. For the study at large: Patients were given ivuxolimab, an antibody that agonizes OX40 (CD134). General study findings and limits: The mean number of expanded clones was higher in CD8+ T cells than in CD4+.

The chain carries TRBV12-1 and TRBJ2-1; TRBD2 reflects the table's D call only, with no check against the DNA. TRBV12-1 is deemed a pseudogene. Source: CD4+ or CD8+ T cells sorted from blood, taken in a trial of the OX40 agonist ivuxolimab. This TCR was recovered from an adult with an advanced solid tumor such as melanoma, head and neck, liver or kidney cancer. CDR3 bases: TGTGCCAGCAGCTCCATCCTCCTTAGCGGGAGTACAACGGGAGAGCAGTTCTTC. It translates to CASSSILLSGSTTGEQFF.